This record looks at one TCR beta chain sequence and its context. Its target is unknown. In every patient, relapse followed autologous stem cell transplantation, while exposure to brentuximab vedotin differed. The CDR3 runs to 15 residues. V gave up 2 bases and J gave up 0 bases; unmatched junction bases: 5. The germline gives CDR1 GTSNPN, CDR2 SVGIG (reference sequence). TCRdb's table, derived via immunoSEQ multiplex PCR, lists solely in-frame clones and lacks some. The sample lists 13,000 to 15,000 clones; about 80% were seen once. These data belong to a study of PD-1 blockade in classical Hodgkin lymphoma. Study results and caveats: Researchers reported that CD4+ TCR diversity, though not CD8+, rose significantly by C4D1.

The rearrangement links TRBV30 to TRBJ2-7, with 9 bases lining up with TRBD2. The sample was peripheral blood mononuclear cells (PBMCs), taken at baseline. The receptor comes from a human donor with classical Hodgkin lymphoma. The CDR3 loop reads CAWSLAGLSSYEQYF. As DNA, the CDR3 is TGTGCCTGGAGTCTAGCGGGGTTGAGCTCCTACGAGCAGTACTTC.